A single sample gave rise to the 22 T cell receptor beta chains below, sequenced in a study of breast tumors, draining lymph nodes, adjacent tissues. TCRdb itself ran the multiplex PCR reads through MiXCR, one entry per CDR3 protein. The sample includes under 75,000 distinct CDR3 sequences, approximately 54% seen only once; the top ten take about 19%. Sequenced material: breast tumor tissue. These receptors were taken from a female donor with breast cancer. Some clones in this sample may be carry-over from other donors' samples.

CDR3 loop: CASSEGGSGTGANSPLHF. For the CDR3, the DNA is TGTGCCAGCAGTGAGGGGGGTAGCGGGACAGGAGCCAATTCACCCCTCCACTTT. The chain carries TRBV2 and TRBJ1-6; 8 bases align to TRBD1. CDR3 length: 18 amino acids. J was trimmed by 7 bases and V by 3 bases; bases with no gene match: 14. Germline CDR1 reads SNHLY; CDR2 reads FYNNEI.

The chain couples TRBV2 to TRBJ1-6; D possibly corresponds to TRBD1 (6 bases). V lost 7 bases and J 3 bases, leaving 16 bases between the germline ends. The CDR3 is 16 amino acids. Germline-derived CDR1 and CDR2 are SNHLY and FYNNEI. The CDR3 nucleotides read TGTGCCAGCAAGACCCGAGGGGGGGGCTATAATTCACCCCTCCACTTT. Amino acid sequence: CASKTRGGGYNSPLHF.

The chain links TRBV5-1 to TRBJ2-1, with 7 bases matching TRBD1. The CDR3 is made up of 16 amino acids. Germline CDR1 SGHRS, CDR2 YFSETQ. The junction had 13 bases not matched to a gene; V was cut back by 4 bases and J by 6 bases. In DNA, the CDR3 is TGCGCCAGCAGCCTGGTCCCACAGGGGTTGGCCAATGAGCAGTTCTTC. It translates to CASSLVPQGLANEQFF. Drawing the rest from reference TRBV5-1 and TRBJ2-1, the complete variable domain is KAGVTQTPRYLIKTRGQQVTLSCSPISGHRSVSWYQQTPGQGLQFLFEYFSETQRNKGNFPGRFSGRQFSNSRSEMNVSTLELGDSALYLCASSLVPQGLANEQFFGPGTRLTVL.

This clonotype has at least ten counts. The J gene is TRBJ1-6, the V gene TRBV19, with 7 bases aligning to TRBD1. V gave up 1 base and J gave up 7 bases; unmatched junction bases: 4. The CDR3 sequence is 15 residues long. In germline, CDR1 is LNHDA, CDR2 SQIVND (reference sequence). The DNA for the CDR3 is TGTGCCAGTAGTATAGGCGGCAGGGGGAATTCACCCCTCCACTTT. Protein: CASSIGGRGNSPLHF. Full variable domain (remainder filled in from reference TRBV19 and TRBJ1-6): DGGITQSPKYLFRKEGQNVTLSCEQNLNHDAMYWYRQDPGQGLRLIYYSQIVNDFQKGDIAEGYSVSREKKESFPLTVTSAQKNPTAFYLCASSIGGRGNSPLHFGNGTRLTVT.

V is TRBV12-3 or TRBV12-4 and J is TRBJ2-7; 11 bases align to TRBD1. The CDR3 contains 13 residues. With 10 bases clipped from V and 6 bases from J, the junction kept 8 bases outside the gene matches. The CDR3 DNA follows: TGTGCCATCAGGGGGACAGGGGGTTTCGAGCAGTACTTC. It specifies CAIRGTGGFEQYF.

This chain links TRBV2 with TRBJ1-2; D ambiguous. CDR3 length: 13 residues. CDR1 and CDR2 (germline): SNHLY, FYNNEI. The germline V and J ends were trimmed by 3 bases and 5 bases, with 10 bases remaining between them. CDR3 bases: TGTGCCAGCAGTGACAGCCCCACATATGGCTACACCTTC. Its translation is CASSDSPTYGYTF.

J is TRBJ1-3 and V is TRBV11-3, with D unresolved. The V gene lost 5 bases and the J gene lost 2 bases, with 16 bases spanning the gap. The CDR3 loop spans 16 amino acids. The germline V gene encodes CDR1 SGHNT and CDR2 YENEEA. The CDR3 DNA is TGTGCCAGCAGCCAGACTAGGACTGGGACTGGAAACACCATATATTTT. Encoded protein: CASSQTRTGTGNTIYF.

The chain links TRBV25-1 to TRBJ1-4; possibly TRBD1 for D (5 bases). This CDR3 is built from 14 residues. V lost 11 bases, J lost 0 bases, and 13 bases lay in between. Germline V lookup: CDR1 MGHDK, CDR2 SYGVNS. The CDR3 region has the DNA TGTGCCTCAAGGGACGGCTCAACTAATGAAAAACTGTTTTTT. This codes for CASRDGSTNEKLFF. The full variable domain, with the rest looked up from reference TRBV25-1 and TRBJ1-4, is EADIYQTPRYLVIGTGKKITLECSQTMGHDKMYWYQQDPGMELHLIHYSYGVNSTEKGDLSSESTVSRIRTEHFPLTLESARPSHTSQYLCASRDGSTNEKLFFGSGTQLSVL.

V is TRBV20-1 and J is TRBJ2-1; 7 bases align to TRBD2. This CDR3 contains 14 residues. CDR1 and CDR2 (germline): DFQATT, SNEGSKA (reference sequence). V dropped 1 base and J dropped 9; count of bases not matched to a gene: 9. This CDR3 reads CSARGNAGAGEQFF. The DNA of the CDR3 is TGCAGTGCTAGAGGGAATGCGGGAGCTGGTGAGCAGTTCTTC.

The chain joins TRBV20-1 to TRBJ1-4; TRBD1 agrees at 8 bases. Trimming at V came to 4 bases and at J to 8 bases, leaving 3 bases not matched to a gene. CDR1 is DFQATT, CDR2 SNEGSKA, per germline (reference sequence). This CDR3 is 12 amino acids long. CDR3 nucleotide sequence: TGCAGTGCTAAACGGACAGGGGAAAAACTGTTTTTT. As protein: CSAKRTGEKLFF.

This clonotype was detected many times. This chain links TRBV7-2 with TRBJ2-5; D ambiguous. Trimming left V 4 bases short and J 5 bases short, with 11 bases between. CDR1 is SGHTA and CDR2 is FQGNSA in the germline V gene. CDR3 length equals 13 residues. CDR3 residues: CASSSRYGETQYF. The CDR3 coding sequence is TGTGCCAGCAGCTCCCGCTATGGGGAGACCCAGTACTTC.

The J gene is TRBJ2-2, the V gene TRBV7-6, with 9 bases that match TRBD2. Germline values: CDR1 SGHVS, CDR2 FNYEAQ. CDR3 length equals 16 residues. Germline trimming cut 2 bases from V and 1 base from J; bases unmatched to any gene: 2. The CDR3 loop reads CASSLKLAGNTGELFF. The CDR3 region has the DNA TGTGCCAGCAGCTTAAAACTAGCGGGGAACACCGGGGAGCTGTTTTTT.

This clonotype came up once. One junction end does not reproduce the germline sequence, and a read error may be involved. The V call is TRBV7-2, the J call TRBJ2-1; 14 bases fit TRBD2. The germline V gene has CDR1 SGHTA and CDR2 FQGNSA. The CDR3 is made up of 16 amino acids. As DNA, the CDR3 is TGTGCCAGCAGCCCGCGGACTAGCGGGAGGAGGGATGAGCAGCTCTTC. Translation: CASSPRTSGRRDEQLF.

The genes are TRBV5-1 and TRBJ1-1; D remains unclear. The length of the CDR3 is 14 residues. In germline, CDR1 is SGHRS, CDR2 YFSETQ. Trimming took off 5 bases at V and 1 base at J, with 12 bases between the two ends. The chain's CDR3 is CASRSQRENTEAFF. Written as DNA, the CDR3 is TGCGCCAGCAGAAGTCAACGGGAGAACACTGAAGCTTTCTTT.

A single count supports this clonotype. The chain combines TRBV7-8 with TRBJ2-1, with 11 bases identical to TRBD2. V dropped 5 bases and J dropped 8; count of bases not matched to a gene: 14. Germline loops: CDR1 SGHVS, CDR2 FQNEAQ. CDR3 size: 17 residues. Written as DNA, the CDR3 is TGTGCCAGCAGCCTACTAGCGGGAGCTGGGGGTTGGGATGAGCAGTTCTTC. Its protein is CASSLLAGAGGWDEQFF.

V and J are TRBV29-1 and TRBJ2-1; 8 bases match TRBD2. CDR1 is SQVTM and CDR2 is ANQGSEA in the germline V gene. J was trimmed by 2 bases and V by 6 bases; bases with no gene match: 0. The CDR3 consists of 12 residues. In nucleotides, the CDR3 is TGCAGCGTGGGACTAGCCTACAATGAGCAGTTCTTC. Translated, it gives CSVGLAYNEQFF.

This chain joins TRBV10-3 and TRBJ2-5; D not certain. This CDR3 comprises 16 residues. Trimming took off 3 bases at V and 3 bases at J, with 17 bases between the two ends. Germline loops: CDR1 ENHRY, CDR2 SYGVKD. The CDR3 DNA sequence: TGTGCCATCAGTGAAGGTGGCTCGAAGACCAAAGAGACCCAGTACTTC. Translated: CAISEGGSKTKETQYF.

Worth noting for this clonotype: A read error may be the cause here, since a much bigger clone is one base away. This chain links TRBV3-2 with TRBJ2-5; the table's D call TRBD2 went unverified against the DNA. TRBV3-2 is deemed a pseudogene. This CDR3 contains 16 residues. The CDR3 nucleotides are TGTCCCAGCAGCCAAGAACCTAGCAGGAGGGAAGAGACCCAGTACTTC. Its translation: CPSSQEPSRREETQYF.

Only a few counts were recorded for this clonotype. Just one base apart from a much larger clone, this may be a read error. The chain recombines TRBV7-3 with TRBJ2-1; D call uncertain. This CDR3 has 15 amino acids. Germline V gives CDR1 SGHTA, CDR2 FQGTGA. The CDR3: CASSSYGSSYNERFF. The DNA of the CDR3 is TGTGCCAGCAGCTCGTATGGTAGCTCCTACAATGAGCGGTTCTTC.

The chain is built from TRBV29-1 and TRBJ2-1, with 7 positions matching TRBD2. The germline V gene encodes CDR1 SQVTM and CDR2 ANQGSEA. V gave up 3 bases and J gave up 4 bases; unmatched junction bases: 15. The CDR3 loop spans 17 amino acids. The CDR3 nucleotides read TGCAGCGTTGACCCTTACCAGACTAGCACCCCTTACAATGAGCAGTTCTTC. It translates to CSVDPYQTSTPYNEQFF.

The count of this clonotype is one. This chain uses TRBV2 with TRBJ2-3; D might be TRBD2 (7 bases). CDR1 and CDR2 (germline): SNHLY, FYNNEI. CDR3 size: 17 residues. With 3 bases removed from V and 7 bases from J, the gap between germline ends came to 23 bases. CDR3 bases: TGTGCCAGCAGTGAGGGGGGGCTAGCCGGAGCCACGAATACGCAGTATTTT. Its translation is CASSEGGLAGATNTQYF.

As for this clonotype: At one end, the junction sequence differs from germline, possibly due to a read error. V is TRBV6-1 and J is TRBJ2-5, with 8 bases lining up with TRBD2. The germline CDR1 and CDR2 sequences are MNHNS and SASEGT. The CDR3 length is 14 residues. Here the CDR3 reads CASRASGLQETQYF. In nucleotides, the CDR3 is TGTGCTAGCAGAGCTAGCGGGCTCCAAGAGACCCAGTACTTC.